This is a list of T cell receptor beta chains from one sample in a study of T cells in Graves' hyperthyroidism and ophthalmopathy. Using its own MiXCR run on the multiplex PCR reads, TCRdb lists one record per CDR3 protein. Of approximately 600,000 distinct CDR3 sequences in the sample, about a fifth were seen once. Sequencing was performed on blood. These receptors were obtained from a man under 40 with Graves' ophthalmopathy. CDR3s leave out the opening cysteine and the closing phenylalanine or tryptophan. Fields, in order: J gene, CDR3 length, V gene, CDR3 protein.

j_call: TRBJ2-1; cdr3_length: 12; v_call: TRBV7-9; cdr3_aa: ASSLQGREREQF
j_call: TRBJ2-1; cdr3_length: 11; v_call: TRBV30; cdr3_aa: AGKGASYNEQF
j_call: TRBJ1-5; cdr3_length: 13; v_call: TRBV20-1; cdr3_aa: SARDTGGGDQPQH
j_call: TRBJ2-5; cdr3_length: 13; v_call: TRBV7-9; cdr3_aa: ASSEGSVRQETQY
j_call: TRBJ1-6; cdr3_length: 14; v_call: TRBV6-6; cdr3_aa: ASSYSWSTANSPLH
j_call: TRBJ2-3; cdr3_length: 16; v_call: TRBV7-9; cdr3_aa: ASSSPGLDSGRTLGQY
j_call: TRBJ2-2; cdr3_length: 13; v_call: TRBV30; cdr3_aa: AWSRGLARTGELF
j_call: TRBJ1-4; cdr3_length: 15; v_call: TRBV18; cdr3_aa: ASSPQTGPTTNEKLF
j_call: TRBJ1-1; cdr3_length: 11; v_call: TRBV12-3/TRBV12-4; cdr3_aa: ASTLTANTEAF
j_call: TRBJ2-7; cdr3_length: 12; v_call: TRBV5-5; cdr3_aa: ASSFDRGLYEQY
j_call: TRBJ2-3; cdr3_length: 14; v_call: TRBV6-1; cdr3_aa: ASSERSGQITDTQY
j_call: TRBJ2-1; cdr3_length: 14; v_call: TRBV7-2; cdr3_aa: ASSFPTSGVNNEQF
j_call: TRBJ2-1; cdr3_length: 14; v_call: TRBV14; cdr3_aa: ASSPRPGTVYNEQF
j_call: TRBJ2-3; cdr3_length: 13; v_call: TRBV3-1; cdr3_aa: ASSQDVGSTDTQY
j_call: TRBJ2-5; cdr3_length: 12; v_call: TRBV5-1; cdr3_aa: ASSLGDAKETQY
j_call: TRBJ2-3; cdr3_length: 13; v_call: TRBV5-6; cdr3_aa: ASSLRFVRTDTQY
j_call: TRBJ1-4; cdr3_length: 12; v_call: TRBV2; cdr3_aa: ASSEGRPPEKLF
j_call: TRBJ1-6; cdr3_length: 13; v_call: TRBV27; cdr3_aa: ASRQDGSYNSPLH
j_call: TRBJ2-3; cdr3_length: 13; v_call: TRBV20-1; cdr3_aa: SARDFNSLKDTQY
j_call: TRBJ2-2; cdr3_length: 12; v_call: TRBV11-2; cdr3_aa: ASSTRPGDGELF
j_call: TRBJ2-7; cdr3_length: 10; v_call: TRBV29-1; cdr3_aa: SVEKQGSEQY
j_call: TRBJ2-1; cdr3_length: 11; v_call: TRBV20-1; cdr3_aa: SASRTSHNEQF
j_call: TRBJ2-3; cdr3_length: 13; v_call: TRBV7-2; cdr3_aa: ASSADTSFADTQY
j_call: TRBJ2-3; cdr3_length: 13; v_call: TRBV20-1; cdr3_aa: SARHSGRPSDTQY
j_call: TRBJ1-1; cdr3_length: 12; v_call: TRBV3-1; cdr3_aa: ASRVGSGNTEAF
j_call: TRBJ2-1; cdr3_length: 11; v_call: TRBV20-1; cdr3_aa: SARDQHIYEQF
j_call: TRBJ2-1; cdr3_length: 9; v_call: TRBV20-1; cdr3_aa: SGPGPDEQF
j_call: TRBJ2-1; cdr3_length: 14; v_call: TRBV11-2; cdr3_aa: ASSLRGLAGEDEQF
j_call: TRBJ1-5; cdr3_length: 12; v_call: TRBV30; cdr3_aa: AWSGGGFNQPQH
j_call: TRBJ2-7; cdr3_length: 11; v_call: TRBV6-1; cdr3_aa: ASSPSSGAEQY
j_call: TRBJ1-5; cdr3_length: 14; v_call: TRBV7-9; cdr3_aa: ASSPQGALTNQPQH
j_call: TRBJ1-6; cdr3_length: 12; v_call: TRBV12-3/TRBV12-4; cdr3_aa: ASSLGIHNSPLH
j_call: TRBJ2-2; cdr3_length: 13; v_call: TRBV28; cdr3_aa: ASNWGQGRTGELF
j_call: TRBJ2-3; cdr3_length: 13; v_call: TRBV28; cdr3_aa: ASGDRDWGTDTQY
j_call: TRBJ1-2; cdr3_length: 15; v_call: TRBV5-1; cdr3_aa: ASSLGTGMGTNYGYT
j_call: TRBJ1-2; cdr3_length: 11; v_call: TRBV28; cdr3_aa: AARGAVRAGYT
j_call: TRBJ2-3; cdr3_length: 13; v_call: TRBV28; cdr3_aa: ASFPRDRSTDTQY
j_call: TRBJ1-6; cdr3_length: 13; v_call: TRBV20-1; cdr3_aa: SARGPGQGDSPLH
j_call: TRBJ1-2; cdr3_length: 11; v_call: TRBV10-3; cdr3_aa: ATGTGGNYGYT
j_call: TRBJ1-2; cdr3_length: 9; v_call: TRBV30; cdr3_aa: AWRLPSGYT
j_call: TRBJ2-7; cdr3_length: 9; v_call: TRBV15; cdr3_aa: ATSGGHEQY
j_call: TRBJ2-5; cdr3_length: 14; v_call: TRBV7-6; cdr3_aa: ASSSLLGQGQETQY
j_call: TRBJ2-1; cdr3_length: 12; v_call: TRBV9; cdr3_aa: ASSVLPGGSEQF
j_call: TRBJ2-7; cdr3_length: 12; v_call: TRBV5-1; cdr3_aa: ASSQSRHSYEQY
j_call: TRBJ2-2; cdr3_length: 11; v_call: TRBV19; cdr3_aa: ASRGRNTGELF
j_call: TRBJ2-1; cdr3_length: 13; v_call: TRBV13; cdr3_aa: ASSTSGTYYNEQF
j_call: TRBJ2-2; cdr3_length: 15; v_call: TRBV19; cdr3_aa: ASSPSGLAGVTGELF
j_call: TRBJ2-7; cdr3_length: 14; v_call: TRBV28; cdr3_aa: ASRPPRGTGVYEQY
j_call: TRBJ1-1; cdr3_length: 12; v_call: TRBV11-2; cdr3_aa: ASSLDLGDTEAF
j_call: TRBJ1-1; cdr3_length: 10; v_call: TRBV10-3; cdr3_aa: AIRGLNTEAF
j_call: TRBJ2-3; cdr3_length: 11; v_call: TRBV24-1; cdr3_aa: ATGAEGTDTQY
j_call: TRBJ2-3; cdr3_length: 14; v_call: TRBV7-2; cdr3_aa: ASSLGSLGGTDTQY
j_call: TRBJ2-1; cdr3_length: 16; v_call: TRBV9; cdr3_aa: ASSVESGLLAGGFEQF
j_call: TRBJ1-1; cdr3_length: 13; v_call: TRBV29-1; cdr3_aa: SVSGGGVGNTEAF
j_call: TRBJ1-1; cdr3_length: 12; v_call: TRBV29-1; cdr3_aa: SVEDWADNTEAF